This TCR beta chain was recorded in a study of blood T cells in healthy people across ages. Using a J-beta primer mix together with a sample-barcoded 5' primer, a second PCR was run for roughly 7 to 12 cycles. TCRdb re-derived calls from the 5' RACE reads in MiXCR, one entry per CDR3 protein. Of over 950,000 distinct CDR3 sequences listed, roughly two fifths were seen once; the top ten hold about 12%. CDR3 size: 14 residues. The V end was cut by 7 bases, the J end by 1 base, with 13 bases between. From germline, CDR1 is SGHTA and CDR2 FQGNSA. Regarding the study as a whole: PBMCs were not sorted, which prevented a conclusive comparison of naive versus antigen-experienced cells. Estimated diversity across one million T cells was deemed an underestimate. Changes in expanded clonotypes were possibly confounded, as the CMV status of donors was unknown.

This clonotype was found once. Its target is unknown. In each sample, at least 6 million PBMCs were isolated. Sequencing used blood. This chain uses TRBV7-2 with TRBJ1-1; D is possibly TRBD1 (6 bases). The TCR comes from a man aged 18 to 35 in good health. The CDR3 nucleotides are TGTGCCAGCAACTCACAGGGCGGGAACACTGAAGCTTTCTTT. Encoded protein: CASNSQGGNTEAFF.